The 28 T cell receptor beta chains given below trace back to one sample, sequenced in a study of blood T cell repertoires in COVID-19. Assay used: immunoSEQ multiplex PCR; TCRdb lists only in-frame clones, some missing. The sample has 250,000 or so clones; around 87% are singletons. Sample: peripheral blood. The source is a woman aged 55-70 years with COVID-19, enrolled during active disease.

The chain couples TRBV7-3 to TRBJ1-1, with a weak D call TRBD1 (5 bases). V was pared by 4 bases and J by 5 bases, with 14 bases between. Germline values: CDR1 SGHTA, CDR2 FQGTGA. This CDR3 is built from 14 residues. The CDR3 nucleotides read TGTGCCAGCAGCTATACGCCAGGGACTACTGAAGCTTTCTTT. It encodes CASSYTPGTTEAFF. The whole variable domain, filled in from reference TRBV7-3 and TRBJ1-1, reads GAGVSQTPSNKVTEKGKYVELRCDPISGHTALYWYRQSLGQGPEFLIYFQGTGAADDSGLPNDRFFAVRPEGSVSTLKIQRTERGDSAVYLCASSYTPGTTEAFFGQGTRLTVV.

As DNA, the CDR3 is TGTGCCAGCAGCCCTAGGACAGAAGAGACCCAGTACTTC. Residues: CASSPRTEETQYF. The V call is TRBV4-2, the J call TRBJ2-5; D perhaps matches TRBD1 (6 bases). Trimming took off 4 bases at V and 3 bases at J, with 9 bases between the two ends. Germline V CDR1 and CDR2: LGHNA, YNFKEQ. CDR3 size: 13 residues.

The chain recombines TRBV12-5 with TRBJ1-2; D gene unclear. Germline V gives CDR1 LGHNT, CDR2 FRNRAP. CDR3 length: 13 residues. Trimming cost V 6 bases and J 6 bases, with 14 bases left between them. The CDR3 protein is CASGRRGSDGYTF. The CDR3 nucleotides are TGTGCTAGTGGCCGGAGAGGCTCTGATGGCTACACCTTC.

As DNA, the CDR3 is TGTGCCAGTACCGGACTAGTCGGAACCCAGTACTTC. Encoded protein: CASTGLVGTQYF. The chain recombines TRBV28 with TRBJ2-5; 7 bases fit TRBD2. V shed 9 bases and J 8 bases; nucleotides not matched to a gene: 9. CDR1 and CDR2 from the germline V gene are MDHEN and SYDVKM. CDR3 length: 12 amino acids.

The J gene is TRBJ2-1, the V gene TRBV5-1; D gene ambiguous. Germline loops: CDR1 SGHRS, CDR2 YFSETQ. V gave up 1 base and J gave up 6 bases, with 8 bases separating them. CDR3 length: 13 amino acids. In DNA form, the CDR3 reads TGCGCCAGCAGCTTGTCAGCTAGCAATGAGCAGTTCTTC. It translates to CASSLSASNEQFF. Full variable domain (remainder filled in from reference TRBV5-1 and TRBJ2-1): KAGVTQTPRYLIKTRGQQVTLSCSPISGHRSVSWYQQTPGQGLQFLFEYFSETQRNKGNFPGRFSGRQFSNSRSEMNVSTLELGDSALYLCASSLSASNEQFFGPGTRLTVL.

This clone was counted once. The V call is TRBV6-2 or TRBV6-3, the J call TRBJ1-2, with 7 bases aligning to TRBD1. CDR1 is MNHEY and CDR2 is SVGEGT in the germline V gene. The V segment lost 5 bases and the J segment 5 bases; nucleotides outside the gene matches: 8. The CDR3 is 14 residues long. CDR3 protein: CASSPRDSGYGYTF. CDR3 DNA: TGTGCCAGCAGTCCGAGGGACAGCGGATATGGCTACACCTTC.

V and J are TRBV5-6 and TRBJ1-2; possibly TRBD1 for D (5 bases). Germline V CDR1 and CDR2: SGHDT, YYEEEE. V lost 2 bases to trimming and J lost 8 bases, with 10 bases between them. The CDR3 spans 12 residues. The CDR3 here is CASSFSRAGYTF. In DNA form, the CDR3 reads TGTGCCAGCAGCTTCAGCAGGGCGGGCTACACCTTC.

V is TRBV9 and J is TRBJ1-3; TRBD1 matches 8 bases. The germline V gene encodes CDR1 SGDLS and CDR2 YYNGEE. The V gene end was trimmed by 0 bases and the J gene end by 7 bases; junction bases not matched to a gene: 3. This CDR3 is built from 14 residues. The CDR3 nucleotides read TGTGCCAGCAGCGTAGAGGACAGGGCTAACACCATATATTTT. Translating gives CASSVEDRANTIYF.

The V and J genes are TRBV5-4 and TRBJ1-1, with TRBD1 matching 8 bases. V shed 4 bases and J 0 bases; nucleotides not matched to a gene: 5. From germline, CDR1 is SGHNT and CDR2 YYREEE (reference sequence). The CDR3 extends over 15 amino acids. The CDR3 here is CASSDGQGLNTEAFF. The CDR3 bases are TGTGCCAGCAGCGATGGACAGGGATTGAACACTGAAGCTTTCTTT.

This clone was seen a few times. At the DNA level, this CDR3 is encoded by other sequences in the same sample as well. This sequence joins TRBV18 and TRBJ1-5; tentatively, D is TRBD1 (5 bases). This CDR3 has 14 amino acids. V gave up 1 base and J gave up 6 bases, with 10 bases separating them. Germline lookup yields CDR1 KGHSH and CDR2 LQKENI. The CDR3 sequence: CASSPLQGGQPQHF. For the CDR3, the DNA is TGTGCCAGCTCACCACTTCAGGGCGGTCAGCCCCAGCATTTT.

The CDR3 DNA reads as TGCAGTGCTTTCAGCGTCCCCGAAGCTTTCTTT. Its translation is CSAFSVPEAFF. The gene calls are TRBV20-1 and TRBJ1-1; D ambiguous. Between the trimmed V and J ends, which lost 5 bases and 8 bases, there was a span of 12 bases. This CDR3 has 11 amino acids. The germline gives CDR1 DFQATT, CDR2 SNEGSKA (reference sequence).

The CDR3 is CASTRTSGEAYEQYF. The CDR3 DNA is TGTGCCAGCACCCGAACTAGCGGGGAAGCCTACGAGCAGTACTTC. The chain couples TRBV7-2 to TRBJ2-7, with 10 positions matching TRBD2. CDR3 length: 15 residues. In germline, CDR1 is SGHTA, CDR2 FQGNSA. The J segment lost 2 bases and the V segment lost 7 bases, leaving 8 bases of the junction unmatched.

The chain carries TRBV5-1 and TRBJ2-3, with 10 bases fitting TRBD1. There are 15 residues in the CDR3. The V gene end was trimmed by 4 bases and the J gene end by 0 bases; junction bases not matched to a gene: 2. Germline values: CDR1 SGHRS, CDR2 YFSETQ. The CDR3 DNA follows: TGCGCCAGCAGCACGGGACAGGGGAGCACAGATACGCAGTATTTT. Its protein is CASSTGQGSTDTQYF.

J is TRBJ1-4 and V is TRBV7-2, with D tentatively TRBD1 (6 bases). The length of the CDR3 is 13 residues. The germline V gene encodes CDR1 SGHTA and CDR2 FQGNSA. Trimming took 0 bases from V and 8 from J, leaving 7 bases between them. Written as DNA, the CDR3 is TGTGCCAGCAGCTTAGCCGGGACAGAAAAACTGTTTTTT. It specifies CASSLAGTEKLFF.

The chain joins TRBV6-2 or TRBV6-3 to TRBJ1-2; 7 bases are a match to TRBD1. CDR3 length: 15 residues. Losses at the gene ends were 5 bases for V and 2 bases for J; bases not matched to a gene: 8. Germline CDR1 and CDR2: MNHEY and SVGEGT. DNA of the CDR3: TGTGCCAGCAGTACGACAGGGATCCCAAACTATGGCTACACCTTC. Translated, it gives CASSTTGIPNYGYTF.

This chain uses TRBV7-9 with TRBJ1-2, with D tentatively TRBD1 (5 bases). The CDR3 totals 14 residues. V was pared by 5 bases and J by 2 bases, with 12 bases between. Germline values: CDR1 SEHNR, CDR2 FQNEAQ (reference sequence). CDR3 sequence reads: CASSPGGGNYGYTF. In nucleotides, the CDR3 is TGTGCCAGCAGCCCCGGGGGGGGGAACTATGGCTACACCTTC.

The chain is built from TRBV4-2 and TRBJ2-4, with 13 bases identical to TRBD2. Germline V gene lookup returns CDR1 LGHNA and CDR2 YNFKEQ. The CDR3 runs 16 residues. The V and J ends lost 4 bases and 11 bases, in that order; junction bases with no gene match: 11. CDR3 region: CASSRRTSGGPSLQYF. CDR3 nucleotide sequence: TGTGCCAGCAGCCGACGGACTAGCGGGGGCCCCTCCCTTCAGTACTTC.

The chain recombines TRBV27 with TRBJ2-7; tentatively, D is TRBD1 (8 bases). V was trimmed by 8 bases and J by 4 bases, leaving 18 bases between them. CDR1 MNHEY and CDR2 SMNVEV come from the germline V gene (reference sequence). CDR3 length: 14 amino acids. CDR3 nucleotides: TGTGCCAGCCGGAACAGGGGGGGATCATACGAGCAGTACTTC. Encoded protein: CASRNRGGSYEQYF.

The chain uses TRBV27 and TRBJ1-4; 7 positions agree with TRBD1. V was pared by 5 bases and J by 7 bases, with 4 bases of the junction left unmatched. This CDR3 has 13 residues. The germline V gene encodes CDR1 MNHEY and CDR2 SMNVEV (reference sequence). DNA of the CDR3: TGTGCCAGCAGTCTCAGGACAGGTGAAAAACTGTTTTTT. It codes for CASSLRTGEKLFF.

As concerns this clone: The same CDR3 is also encoded by other DNA sequences in this sample. The chain uses TRBV7-2 and TRBJ1-2; 8 nucleotides line up with TRBD1. This CDR3 is 15 amino acids long. V shed 3 bases and J 0 bases; nucleotides not matched to a gene: 3. Germline assignment: CDR1 SGHTA and CDR2 FQGNSA. The CDR3 nucleotides are TGTGCCAGCAGCTTTACAGGGGGAACTAACTATGGCTACACCTTC. Translating gives CASSFTGGTNYGYTF.

This chain links TRBV15 with TRBJ2-5; 8 bases are a match to TRBD1. The CDR3 loop spans 15 amino acids. The germline V gene encodes CDR1 LNHNV and CDR2 YYDKDF (reference sequence). V dropped 2 bases and J dropped 2; count of bases not matched to a gene: 4. The CDR3 nucleotides are TGTGCCACCAGCAGACAGGGGGCTCCTCAAGAGACCCAGTACTTC. It yields the protein CATSRQGAPQETQYF.

J is TRBJ2-3 and V is TRBV19; 8 nucleotides align to TRBD2. The junction had 8 bases not matched to a gene; V was cut back by 3 bases and J by 3 bases. The length of the CDR3 is 16 residues. Germline V lookup: CDR1 LNHDA, CDR2 SQIVND (reference sequence). CDR3 in amino acids: CASSIARGGKTDTQYF. The DNA for the CDR3 is TGTGCCAGTAGTATTGCTCGCGGGGGGAAGACAGATACGCAGTATTTT.

The CDR3 sequence is CAIGQGSTGELFF. CDR3 nucleotide sequence: TGTGCCATCGGGCAGGGGAGCACCGGGGAGCTGTTTTTT. V usage is TRBV10-3 and J usage is TRBJ2-2; D perhaps matches TRBD1 (6 bases). Germline V gene lookup returns CDR1 ENHRY and CDR2 SYGVKD. The CDR3 length is 13 residues. V lost 8 bases and J lost 4, with 11 bases in between.

The chain employs TRBV29-1 and TRBJ2-7, with D possibly being TRBD2 (5 bases). Germline V gene sequence: CDR1 SQVTM, CDR2 ANQGSEA. With 6 bases removed from V and 1 base from J, the gap between germline ends came to 13 bases. The CDR3 totals 13 residues. The CDR3 sequence is CSVGKDSSYEQYF. The CDR3 bases are TGCAGCGTGGGTAAGGACTCATCCTACGAGCAGTACTTC.

In its sample, this clone was seen once. The chain couples TRBV18 to TRBJ1-4, with 10 nucleotides matching TRBD1. Germline CDR1 is KGHSH and CDR2 is LQKENI. V dropped 3 bases and J dropped 8; count of bases not matched to a gene: 9. The CDR3 loop spans 16 amino acids. The CDR3 DNA is TGTGCCAGCTCACCTCGACAGGGGGCGTTCGGGGAAAAACTGTTTTTT. Protein sequence: CASSPRQGAFGEKLFF. Supplemented by reference TRBV18 and TRBJ1-4, the full variable domain reads NAGVMQNPRHLVRRRGQEARLRCSPMKGHSHVYWYRQLPEEGLKFMVYLQKENIIDESGMPKERFSAEFPKEGPSILRIQQVVRGDSAAYFCASSPRQGAFGEKLFFGSGTQLSVL.

The rearrangement joins TRBV20-1 to TRBJ1-2, with D possibly matching TRBD1 (6 bases). Per the germline V gene, CDR1 is DFQATT and CDR2 is SNEGSKA (reference sequence). The CDR3 spans 10 residues. V dropped 5 bases and J dropped 8 bases, with 9 bases sitting between them. The CDR3 sequence: CSAYGQGYTF. The CDR3 bases are TGCAGTGCTTACGGACAGGGCTACACCTTC.

This sequence joins TRBV5-4 and TRBJ2-1; D is ambiguous. Germline V gives CDR1 SGHNT, CDR2 YYREEE (reference sequence). Trimming left V 2 bases short and J 5 bases short, with 5 bases between. This CDR3 spans 12 amino acids. CDR3 in amino acids: CASSLADNEQFF. CDR3 nucleotides: TGTGCCAGCAGCTTAGCTGACAATGAGCAGTTCTTC.

This rearrangement joins TRBV9 to TRBJ2-5; D uncertain. There are 14 residues in the CDR3. Germline V gives CDR1 SGDLS, CDR2 YYNGEE. V was clipped by 0 bases and J by 2 bases, with 8 bases between them. For the CDR3, the DNA is TGTGCCAGCAGCGTAGGGCCTTATCAAGAGACCCAGTACTTC. Its translation is CASSVGPYQETQYF.